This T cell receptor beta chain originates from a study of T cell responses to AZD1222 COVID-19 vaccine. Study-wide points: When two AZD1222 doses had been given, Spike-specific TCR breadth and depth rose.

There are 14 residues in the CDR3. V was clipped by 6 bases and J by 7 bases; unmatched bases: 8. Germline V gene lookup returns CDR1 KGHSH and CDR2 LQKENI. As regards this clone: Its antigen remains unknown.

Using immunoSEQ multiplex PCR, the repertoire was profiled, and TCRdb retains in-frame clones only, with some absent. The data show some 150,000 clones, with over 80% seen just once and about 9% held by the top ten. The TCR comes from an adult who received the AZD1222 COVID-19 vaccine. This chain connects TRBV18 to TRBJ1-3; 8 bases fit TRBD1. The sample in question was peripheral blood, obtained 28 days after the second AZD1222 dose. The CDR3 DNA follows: TGTGCCAGCTCGGCGGGACAGGCGGGGAACACCATATATTTT. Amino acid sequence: CASSAGQAGNTIYF.